The 24 T cell receptor beta chains listed next were all sequenced from one sample in a study of blood T cell repertoires in COVID-19. Assay: immunoSEQ multiplex PCR; the TCRdb copy retains only in-frame clones and omits some. The data show roughly 230,000 clones, 70% to 90% seen once. The sequenced sample consisted of peripheral blood. Receptors were obtained from a human donor in a cohort sampled during active COVID-19.

The chain joins TRBV4-3 to TRBJ1-2, with TRBD1 as a possible D gene (5 bases). Germline V lookup: CDR1 LGHNA, CDR2 YSLEER. The CDR3 has 16 amino acids. With 0 bases removed from V and 7 bases from J, the gap between germline ends came to 18 bases. CDR3 nucleotides: TGCGCCAGCAGCCAAGAGGGGTTTGGGGCTGCCACTGGCTACACCTTC. Its protein is CASSQEGFGAATGYTF.

The chain recombines TRBV4-1 with TRBJ1-6; D might be TRBD1 (6 bases). Trimming stripped 1 base from V and 3 bases from J, with 7 bases between. Germline-derived CDR1 and CDR2 are MGHRA and YSYEKL. The CDR3 totals 15 residues. The CDR3 reads CASSQGTVYNSPLHF. CDR3 sequence (DNA): TGCGCCAGCAGCCAAGGGACAGTCTATAATTCACCCCTCCACTTT.

This chain connects TRBV6-5 to TRBJ2-7; D possibly corresponds to TRBD2 (6 bases). The germline V gene has CDR1 MNHEY and CDR2 SVGAGI. The CDR3 length is 14 residues. Trimming took 4 bases from V and 2 from J, leaving 12 bases between them. DNA for the CDR3: TGTGCCAGCAGTTTCGGACGGACTACCTACGAGCAGTACTTC. It translates to CASSFGRTTYEQYF.

The chain joins TRBV29-1 to TRBJ1-1; TRBD1 might be the D (5 bases). CDR3 length: 12 amino acids. Trimming cost V 2 bases and J 2 bases, with 6 bases left between them. The V gene's germline CDR1 is SQVTM and CDR2 ANQGSEA. The CDR3 nucleotides are TGCAGCGTTGAAAGGGGAAACACTGAAGCTTTCTTT. Translating it yields CSVERGNTEAFF.

This clone was counted a few times. The chain employs TRBV19 and TRBJ1-5; no clear D. Trimming left V 5 bases short and J 0 bases short, with 14 bases between. This CDR3 has 16 amino acids. The V gene's germline CDR1 is LNHDA and CDR2 SQIVND (reference sequence). CDR3 bases: TGTGCCAGTAGTTTTGACAAGCCTTATAGCAATCAGCCCCAGCATTTT. This translates into CASSFDKPYSNQPQHF.

The chain carries TRBV15 and TRBJ2-7, with D possibly matching TRBD1 (6 bases). The germline CDR1 and CDR2 sequences are LNHNV and YYDKDF (reference sequence). Trimming shortened V by 0 bases and J by 5 bases, and 17 bases separated the two germline ends. The CDR3 totals 16 residues. The CDR3 DNA reads TGTGCCACCAGCAGAGAGTGGACTGCCAGGGGCCACGAGCAGTACTTC. Translation: CATSREWTARGHEQYF.

The chain uses TRBV21-1 and TRBJ1-2; TRBD1 is the table's D call, not checked against the DNA. TRBV21-1 is labeled a pseudogene. There are 17 residues in the CDR3. CDR3 bases: TGTGCCAGCAGCCAAAAGGTATACAGGGGGTGTAACTATGGCTACACCTTC. Amino acids: CASSQKVYRGCNYGYTF.

This chain links TRBV11-2 with TRBJ1-5, with D perhaps TRBD1 (6 bases). Trimming left V 0 bases short and J 7 bases short, with 13 bases between. In germline, CDR1 is SGHAT, CDR2 FQNNGV. The CDR3 has 15 residues. The CDR3 protein is CASSLEGGAGQPQHF. The CDR3 DNA follows: TGTGCCAGCAGCTTAGAAGGGGGGGCTGGCCAGCCCCAGCATTTT. Full variable domain (outside the CDR3, taken from reference TRBV11-2 and TRBJ1-5): EAGVAQSPRYKIIEKRQSVAFWCNPISGHATLYWYQQILGQGPKLLIQFQNNGVVDDSQLPKDRFSAERLKGVDSTLKIQPAKLEDSAVYLCASSLEGGAGQPQHFGDGTRLSIL.

The rearrangement uses TRBV29-1 and TRBJ2-7; TRBD1 matches at 9 bases. V lost 7 bases, J lost 4 bases, and 5 bases stayed unmatched. CDR1 is SQVTM, CDR2 ANQGSEA, per germline. The CDR3 consists of 12 residues. The CDR3 DNA follows: TGCAGCGGGACAGGGGTGGGATACGAGCAGTACTTC. Translation: CSGTGVGYEQYF.

The sample holds one count of this clone. V and J are TRBV19 and TRBJ2-7; tentatively, D is TRBD2 (6 bases). The V gene lost 1 base and the J gene lost 2 bases, with 9 bases spanning the gap. Germline V gene sequence: CDR1 LNHDA, CDR2 SQIVND (reference sequence). This CDR3 spans 14 amino acids. The CDR3 sequence is CASSIGRGTYEQYF. In nucleotides, the CDR3 is TGTGCCAGTAGTATAGGGCGGGGAACCTACGAGCAGTACTTC.

This rearrangement joins TRBV19 to TRBJ2-1; D is ambiguous. Germline lookup yields CDR1 LNHDA and CDR2 SQIVND (reference sequence). The V end lost 6 bases, the J end lost 2 bases, and 14 bases lay between the germline ends. This CDR3 region has 15 residues. CDR3: CASRGWLSPYNEQFF. In DNA, the CDR3 is TGTGCCAGTAGGGGCTGGCTTTCCCCCTACAATGAGCAGTTCTTC.

The chain carries TRBV5-4 and TRBJ1-1; D possibly corresponds to TRBD1 (5 bases). Trimming removed 2 bases from V and 2 bases from J, with 13 bases in between. The CDR3 spans 15 residues. Germline V gene lookup returns CDR1 SGHNT and CDR2 YYREEE (reference sequence). The CDR3 nucleotides read TGTGCCAGCAGCTTTTTATCGACAGCCAACACTGAAGCTTTCTTT. It yields the protein CASSFLSTANTEAFF.

V usage is TRBV5-1 and J usage is TRBJ2-7; the D gene is possibly TRBD1 (6 bases). Trimming shortened V by 4 bases and J by 5 bases, and 10 bases separated the two germline ends. Per the germline V gene, CDR1 is SGHRS and CDR2 is YFSETQ. The CDR3 runs 12 residues. CDR3 DNA sequence: TGCGCCAGCAGCCATCAGGGGAACGAGCAGTACTTC. Encoded protein: CASSHQGNEQYF.

This clone was observed once. This chain links TRBV7-2 with TRBJ2-7; D is perhaps TRBD2 (5 bases). Germline V gene data show CDR1 as SGHTA and CDR2 as FQGNSA. CDR3 length: 12 amino acids. Deletions cut 5 bases from V and 5 bases from J, with 10 bases between. CDR3 loop: CASSTDGNEQYF. The CDR3 DNA follows: TGTGCCAGCAGCACGGACGGGAACGAGCAGTACTTC.

V and J are TRBV6-4 and TRBJ2-7, with 8 bases that match TRBD1. This CDR3 has 13 residues. Per germline, CDR1 MRHNA and CDR2 SNTAGT. V lost 6 bases to trimming and J lost 6 bases; unmatched junction nucleotides: 7. As DNA, the CDR3 is TGTGCCAGCAGGGCTCCAGGGGGCTCCGAGCAGTACTTC. It codes for CASRAPGGSEQYF.

This clone was picked up a small number of times. The chain is built from TRBV9 and TRBJ1-2; tentative D call: TRBD1 (5 bases). V was shortened by 0 bases and J by 14 bases, with 14 bases between the two germline ends. The CDR3 is 12 amino acids. The germline V gene has CDR1 SGDLS and CDR2 YYNGEE. The CDR3 region is CASSVAGDRQTF. The CDR3 DNA is TGTGCCAGCAGCGTAGCGGGGGACCGACAAACCTTC.

This clone was seen just once. V and J are TRBV4-3 and TRBJ2-6, with D perhaps TRBD2 (5 bases). V shed 4 bases and J shed 2 bases, with 12 bases lying between them. This CDR3 comprises 16 residues. CDR1 and CDR2 from the germline V gene are LGHNA and YSLEER. CDR3 residues: CASSLGGGTGANVLTF. In nucleotides, the CDR3 is TGCGCCAGCAGCCTCGGAGGAGGAACTGGGGCCAACGTCCTGACTTTC.

This rearrangement joins TRBV5-1 to TRBJ2-7, with TRBD2 matching 7 bases. The CDR3 runs to 14 residues. The junction had 4 bases not matched to a gene; V was cut back by 3 bases and J by 1 base. Germline values: CDR1 SGHRS, CDR2 YFSETQ. DNA of the CDR3: TGCGCCAGCAGCTATTCGGGAGGTTCCTACGAGCAGTACTTC. Translating gives CASSYSGGSYEQYF.

The chain is built from TRBV7-9 and TRBJ2-7; D possibly corresponds to TRBD1 (5 bases). The CDR3 is 17 residues long. Germline CDR1 and CDR2: SEHNR and FQNEAQ (reference sequence). V lost 1 base, J lost 0 bases, and 16 bases lay in between. The CDR3 nucleotides read TGTGCCAGCAGCTTAGTGGGTCTTCAGGGCTTCTCCTACGAGCAGTACTTC. This gives the protein CASSLVGLQGFSYEQYF.

The chain links TRBV12-3 or TRBV12-4 to TRBJ1-2; D perhaps matches TRBD1 (6 bases). Trimming cost V 6 bases and J 4 bases, with 12 bases left between them. The CDR3 totals 13 residues. The CDR3 DNA reads TGTGCCAGCAGCTCCATCAGGGGCTATGGCTACACCTTC. Amino acids: CASSSIRGYGYTF.

The chain is built from TRBV7-2 and TRBJ2-7; 8 bases match TRBD2. The ends lost 3 bases at V and 2 bases at J; junction bases unmatched: 6. This CDR3 has 15 amino acids. From germline, CDR1 is SGHTA and CDR2 FQGNSA. CDR3 residues: CASSFTSGPPYEQYF. The CDR3 nucleotides read TGTGCCAGCAGCTTCACTAGCGGTCCCCCCTACGAGCAGTACTTC.

The chain is built from TRBV5-8 and TRBJ2-1; TRBD1 matches 10 bases. Per germline, CDR1 SGHTS and CDR2 YDEGEE. J gave up 8 bases and V 2 bases, and 7 bases lay outside the gene matches. The CDR3 extends over 15 amino acids. Here the CDR3 DNA reads TGTGCCAGCAGCTTCGGGACAGGGGATAGCGATGAGCAGTTCTTC. Amino acids: CASSFGTGDSDEQFF.

The chain has TRBV6-5 and TRBJ1-1, with D tentatively TRBD1 (6 bases). The CDR3 spans 15 residues. Germline lookup yields CDR1 MNHEY and CDR2 SVGAGI. The V end lost 5 bases, the J end lost 0 bases, and 13 bases lay between the germline ends. CDR3 sequence (DNA): TGTGCCAGCAGTCGGACAGCACCCATGAACACTGAAGCTTTCTTT. Translated: CASSRTAPMNTEAFF.

The chain is built from TRBV7-8 and TRBJ2-1, with a tentative D call TRBD1 (5 bases). Trimming shortened V by 4 bases and J by 2 bases, and 18 bases separated the two germline ends. This CDR3 region has 17 residues. Germline V gene data show CDR1 as SGHVS and CDR2 as FQNEAQ. The CDR3 sequence: CASSSIWGRPTYNEQFF. For the CDR3, the DNA is TGTGCCAGCAGCTCCATTTGGGGCCGACCGACCTACAATGAGCAGTTCTTC.